The entry that follows covers one T cell receptor beta chain sequence. Its specificity is unknown. One entry per CDR3 protein results from TCRdb running MiXCR on the PCR reads. The data contain 20,000 or so distinct CDR3 sequences, around 64% of them singletons. This sample stems from a study of vaccination and CD4 T cells after COVID-19. Study-wide context: Blood was drawn a median roughly 79 days post second dose, range 14 to 241. General study points: Looking at convalescent patients, a median approximately 88% of reactive clones were present only post-vaccination. Although the median of SARS-CoV-2-reactive clonotypes rose from approximately 21 to 40, the change was not significant.

The CDR3 is 14 residues long. The J segment lost 3 bases and the V segment lost 6 bases, leaving 4 bases of the junction unmatched. Germline CDR1 and CDR2: MNHEY and SVGEGT. The V call is TRBV6-2 or TRBV6-3, the J call TRBJ2-2; 7 bases are shared with TRBD1. Sequencing was performed on CD4+ T cells from blood, taken after SARS-CoV-2 vaccination. This clonotype was sampled from a human donor who had recovered from COVID-19. The CDR3 reads CASRTGSDTGELFF. CDR3 DNA: TGTGCCAGCAGGACAGGGTCGGACACCGGGGAGCTGTTTTTT.